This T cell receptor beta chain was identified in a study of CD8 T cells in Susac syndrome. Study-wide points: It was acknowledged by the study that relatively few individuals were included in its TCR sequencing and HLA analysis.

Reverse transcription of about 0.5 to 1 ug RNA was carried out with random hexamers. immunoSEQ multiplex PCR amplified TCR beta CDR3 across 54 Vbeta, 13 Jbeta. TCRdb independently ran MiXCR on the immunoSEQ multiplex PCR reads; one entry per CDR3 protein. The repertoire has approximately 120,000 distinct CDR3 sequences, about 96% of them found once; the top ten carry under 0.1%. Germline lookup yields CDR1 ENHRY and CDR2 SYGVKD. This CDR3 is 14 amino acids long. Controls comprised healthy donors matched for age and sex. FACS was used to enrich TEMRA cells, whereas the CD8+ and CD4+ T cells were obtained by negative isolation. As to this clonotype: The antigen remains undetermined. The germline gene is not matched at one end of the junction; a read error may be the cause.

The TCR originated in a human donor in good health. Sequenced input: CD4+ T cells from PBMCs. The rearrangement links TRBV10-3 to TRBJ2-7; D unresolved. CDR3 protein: CATSEYLGSYEQYF. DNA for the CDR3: TGTGCCACCAGTGAGTACTTAGGATCCTACGAGCAGTACTTC.